This passage covers 7 T cell receptor beta chains from one sample sequenced in a study of T-cell reconstitution after alpha-beta-depleted transplantation in children. Unique molecular identifiers were used in preparing the TCRbeta library. TCRdb analysed the PCR reads with MiXCR anew, one entry per CDR3 protein. Of around 400,000 distinct CDR3 sequences in the sample, roughly 20% were seen once. The sequences come from PBMCs from the stem cell graft donor, collected from the stem cell graft. These TCRs come from a human donor who donated a stem cell graft to a child with acute myeloid leukemia.

The chain carries TRBV28 and TRBJ2-7; 9 nucleotides align to TRBD1. The germline V gene has CDR1 MDHEN and CDR2 SYDVKM. This CDR3 has 16 amino acids. V shed 4 bases, J shed 5 bases, and the junction held 12 bases outside the gene matches. This CDR3 is CASSSPAGTGTHEQYF. CDR3 DNA sequence: TGTGCCAGCAGTTCCCCGGCCGGGACAGGGACCCACGAGCAGTACTTC.

This chain uses TRBV12-3 or TRBV12-4 with TRBJ2-7; D may be TRBD2 (6 bases). The CDR3 extends over 17 amino acids. V was shortened by 6 bases and J by 6 bases, with 27 bases between the two germline ends. CDR3 sequence: CASSLNPWTKGVFEQYF. CDR3 bases: TGTGCCAGCAGCCTAAACCCTTGGACTAAAGGGGTCTTCGAGCAGTACTTC.

This clonotype was observed a few times. The chain carries TRBV12-3 or TRBV12-4 and TRBJ2-7; TRBD1 matches 9 bases. The CDR3 length is 17 residues. The DNA for the CDR3 is TGTCCCCAAGGCCCAACAGGGGGCTATCCCAATCCAGCCGAGCAGTACTTC. Protein: CPQGPTGGYPNPAEQYF.

This clonotype was seen ten or more times. The gene calls are TRBV7-2 and TRBJ2-5, with D uncertain. CDR1 is SGHTA and CDR2 is FQGNSA in the germline V gene. The CDR3 covers 14 residues. Deletions cut 3 bases from V and 0 bases from J, with 8 bases between. This CDR3 is CASSLNGNQETQYF. In DNA form, the CDR3 reads TGTGCCAGCAGCTTGAATGGCAACCAAGAGACCCAGTACTTC.

In this sample, this clonotype turned up a few times. V is TRBV12-3 or TRBV12-4 and J is TRBJ2-7, with D perhaps TRBD1 (6 bases). The germline V and J ends were trimmed by 3 bases and 2 bases, with 11 bases remaining between them. The CDR3 loop spans 14 amino acids. The CDR3, as DNA: TGTGCCAGCAGTTTGGGACATACTACCTACGAGCAGTACTTC. Protein: CASSLGHTTYEQYF.

This clonotype was seen a handful of times. This chain uses TRBV9 with TRBJ2-5; no firm D call. Germline V gene sequence: CDR1 SGDLS, CDR2 YYNGEE. The V end was cut by 0 bases, the J end by 3 bases, with 6 bases between. CDR3 length: 13 amino acids. CDR3 sequence: CASSVGVKETQYF. The CDR3, as DNA: TGTGCCAGCAGCGTAGGGGTAAAAGAGACCCAGTACTTC. Combining the CDR3 with reference TRBV9 and TRBJ2-5 gives the whole variable domain DSGVTQTPKHLITATGQRVTLRCSPRSGDLSVYWYQQSLDQGLQFLIQYYNGEERAKGNILERFSAQQFPDLHSELNLSSLELGDSALYFCASSVGVKETQYFGPGTRLLVL.

The V call is TRBV28, the J call TRBJ2-3; no definite D call. The length of the CDR3 is 15 residues. V gave up 4 bases and J gave up 8 bases, with 19 bases separating them. Germline lookup yields CDR1 MDHEN and CDR2 SYDVKM. In DNA form, the CDR3 reads TGTGCCAGCAGTTCGCGCTCCTATGCGTGGGGTACGCAGTATTTT. As protein: CASSSRSYAWGTQYF.